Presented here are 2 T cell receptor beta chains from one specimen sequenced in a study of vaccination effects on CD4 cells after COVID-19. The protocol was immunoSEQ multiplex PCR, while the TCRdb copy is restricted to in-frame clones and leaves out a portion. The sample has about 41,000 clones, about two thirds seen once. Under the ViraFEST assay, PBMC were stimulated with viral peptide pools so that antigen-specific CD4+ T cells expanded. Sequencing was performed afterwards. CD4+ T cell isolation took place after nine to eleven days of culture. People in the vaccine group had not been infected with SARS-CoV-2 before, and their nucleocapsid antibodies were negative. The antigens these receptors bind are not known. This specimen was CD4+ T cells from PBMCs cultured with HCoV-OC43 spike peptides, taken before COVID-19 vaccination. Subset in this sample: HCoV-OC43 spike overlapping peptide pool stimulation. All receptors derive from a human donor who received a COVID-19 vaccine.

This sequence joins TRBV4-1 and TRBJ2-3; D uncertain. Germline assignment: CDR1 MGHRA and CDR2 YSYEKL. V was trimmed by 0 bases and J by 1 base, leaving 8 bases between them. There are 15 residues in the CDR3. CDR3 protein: CASSQDASRTDTQYF. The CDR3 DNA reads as TGCGCCAGCAGCCAAGATGCAAGTCGCACAGATACGCAGTATTTT.

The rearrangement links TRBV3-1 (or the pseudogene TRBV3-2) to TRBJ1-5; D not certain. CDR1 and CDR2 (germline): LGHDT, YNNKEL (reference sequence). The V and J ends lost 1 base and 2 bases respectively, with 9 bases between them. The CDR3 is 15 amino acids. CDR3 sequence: CASSQAGTGNQPQHF. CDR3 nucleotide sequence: TGTGCCAGCAGCCAAGCCGGAACGGGCAATCAGCCCCAGCATTTT.